Described below is a single T cell receptor (beta chain) sequence and its context. Repertoires were generated with immunoSEQ multiplex PCR, while TCRdb's copy carries only in-frame clones and drops some. The table has some 150,000 clones, approximately 94% seen once. These data belong to a study of control samples from healthy donors and cancer patients. The junction had 4 bases not matched to a gene; V was cut back by 6 bases and J by 1 base. The CDR3 is 15 amino acids. Germline V gives CDR1 ENHRY, CDR2 SYGVKD. The TCR originated in a man aged 40-55 years in good health. Sequencing input: blood. The rearrangement uses TRBV10-3 and TRBJ2-2; 8 nucleotides align to TRBD2. The DNA of the CDR3 is TGTGCCATCAGGGGGGGACTAGAGAACACCGGGGAGCTGTTTTTT. Encoded protein: CAIRGGLENTGELFF.